The 3 T cell receptor beta chains reported below all come from one sample, sequenced in a study of OX40 agonist ivuxolimab in advanced cancers. Receptor libraries were prepared by the immunoSEQ multiplex PCR assay. The table comes from immuneACCESS by way of TCRdb, which keeps in-frame sequences with V and J called. Part of the clones is missing from these tables; in studies checked, under half for an unresolved V gene and the rest for unknown reasons. Counted in this sample were tens of thousands of clones; around 77% of them appeared once. Jointly, the top ten make up under 3% of the sample. This specimen was CD4+ or CD8+ T cells sorted from blood, taken in a trial of the OX40 agonist ivuxolimab. All receptors come from an adult with an advanced solid tumor such as melanoma, head and neck, liver or kidney cancer.

A single count supports this clone. The chain combines TRBV11-2 with TRBJ2-3; unclear D gene. The germline gives CDR1 SGHAT, CDR2 FQNNGV. This CDR3 spans 15 amino acids. V was pared by 6 bases and J by 4 bases, with 17 bases between. The CDR3, as DNA: TGTGCCAGCAGTTCCCCGCGGAGTTACCCAGATACGCAGTATTTT. This codes for CASSSPRSYPDTQYF.

The CDR3 protein is CASSSKPGQSYEQYF. CDR3 coding DNA: TGTGCCAGCAGTTCGAAGCCGGGCCAAAGCTACGAGCAGTACTTC. The genes are TRBV6-1 and TRBJ2-7, with no clear D. Germline V CDR1 and CDR2: MNHNS, SASEGT. CDR3 size: 15 residues. Trimming stripped 5 bases from V and 3 bases from J, with 17 bases between.

The chain joins TRBV20-1 to TRBJ1-6, with TRBD1 as a possible D gene (6 bases). CDR1 DFQATT and CDR2 SNEGSKA come from the germline V gene (reference sequence). This CDR3 spans 11 amino acids. The germline V and J ends were trimmed by 0 bases and 17 bases, with 11 bases remaining between them. The DNA for the CDR3 is TGCAGTGCTAGAGATTGGGACACCATCCACTTT. Protein product: CSARDWDTIHF.